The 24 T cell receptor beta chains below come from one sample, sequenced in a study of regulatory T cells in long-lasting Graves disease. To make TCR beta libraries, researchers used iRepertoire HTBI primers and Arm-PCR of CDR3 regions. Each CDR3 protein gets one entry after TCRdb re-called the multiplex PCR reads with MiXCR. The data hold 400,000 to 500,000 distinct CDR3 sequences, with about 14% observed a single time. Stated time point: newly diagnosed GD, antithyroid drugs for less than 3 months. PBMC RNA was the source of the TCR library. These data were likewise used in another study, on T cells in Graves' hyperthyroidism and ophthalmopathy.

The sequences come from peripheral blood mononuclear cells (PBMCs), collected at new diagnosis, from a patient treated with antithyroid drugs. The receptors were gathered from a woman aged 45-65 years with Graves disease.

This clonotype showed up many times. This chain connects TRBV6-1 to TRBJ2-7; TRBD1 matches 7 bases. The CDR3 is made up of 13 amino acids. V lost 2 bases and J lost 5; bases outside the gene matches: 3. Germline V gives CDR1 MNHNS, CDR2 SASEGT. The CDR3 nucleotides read TGTGCCAGCAGTGAAACAGGGGCCCACGAGCAGTACTTC. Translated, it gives CASSETGAHEQYF.

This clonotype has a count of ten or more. The CDR3 here is CASSPGAGRNTGELFF. CDR3 coding DNA: TGTGCCAGCAGCCCAGGGGCAGGGAGGAACACCGGGGAGCTGTTTTTT. J is TRBJ2-2 and V is TRBV27; possible D gene TRBD1, 6 bases. The germline V gene encodes CDR1 MNHEY and CDR2 SMNVEV (reference sequence). The CDR3 has 16 residues. The V gene lost 6 bases and the J gene lost 1 base, with 15 bases spanning the gap.

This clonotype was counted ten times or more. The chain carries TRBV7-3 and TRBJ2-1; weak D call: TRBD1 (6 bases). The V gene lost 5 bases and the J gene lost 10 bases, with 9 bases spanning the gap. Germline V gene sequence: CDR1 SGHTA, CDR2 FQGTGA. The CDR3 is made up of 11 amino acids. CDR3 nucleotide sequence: TGTGCCAGCAGCGCCGGGACAGAGCAGTTCTTC. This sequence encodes CASSAGTEQFF.

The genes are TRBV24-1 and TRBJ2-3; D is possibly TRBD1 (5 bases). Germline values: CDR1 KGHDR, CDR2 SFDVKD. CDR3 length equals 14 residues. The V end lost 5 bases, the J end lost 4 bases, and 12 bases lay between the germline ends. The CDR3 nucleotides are TGTGCCACCAGTGGAACTACAGGTCCAGATACGCAGTATTTT. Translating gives CATSGTTGPDTQYF.

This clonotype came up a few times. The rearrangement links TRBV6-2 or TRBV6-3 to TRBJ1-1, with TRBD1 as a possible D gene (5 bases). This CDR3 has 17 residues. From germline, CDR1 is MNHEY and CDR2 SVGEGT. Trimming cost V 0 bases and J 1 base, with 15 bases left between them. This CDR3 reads CASSYSPPGLGNTEAFF. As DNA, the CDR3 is TGTGCCAGCAGTTACTCTCCGCCGGGGCTGGGGAACACTGAAGCTTTCTTT.

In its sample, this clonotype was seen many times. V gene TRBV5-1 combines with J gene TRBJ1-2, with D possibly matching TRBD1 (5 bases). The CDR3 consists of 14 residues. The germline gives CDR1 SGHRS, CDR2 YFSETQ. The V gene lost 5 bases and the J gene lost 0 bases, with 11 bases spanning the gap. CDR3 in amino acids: CASRDSEANYGYTF. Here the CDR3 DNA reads TGCGCCAGCAGAGACAGTGAGGCTAACTATGGCTACACCTTC.

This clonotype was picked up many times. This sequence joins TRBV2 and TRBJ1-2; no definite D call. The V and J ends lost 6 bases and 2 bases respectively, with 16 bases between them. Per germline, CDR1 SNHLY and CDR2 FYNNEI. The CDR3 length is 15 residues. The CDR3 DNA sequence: TGTGCCAGCAGAGGACCAACCCTCGACAACTATGGCTACACCTTC. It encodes CASRGPTLDNYGYTF.

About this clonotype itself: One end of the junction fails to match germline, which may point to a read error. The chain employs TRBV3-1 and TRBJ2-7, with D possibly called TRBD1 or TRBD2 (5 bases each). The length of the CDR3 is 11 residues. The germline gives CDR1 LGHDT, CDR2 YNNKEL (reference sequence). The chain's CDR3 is CASSQDGGPNF. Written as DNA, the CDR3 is TGTGCCAGCAGCCAAGATGGGGGACCAAACTTC.

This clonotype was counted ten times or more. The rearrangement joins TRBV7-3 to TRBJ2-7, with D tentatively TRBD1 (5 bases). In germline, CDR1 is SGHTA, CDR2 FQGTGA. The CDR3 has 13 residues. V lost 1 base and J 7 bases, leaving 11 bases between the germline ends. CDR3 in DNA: TGTGCCAGCAGCTTAATGCAGGGCATGGAGCAGTACTTC. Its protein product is CASSLMQGMEQYF.

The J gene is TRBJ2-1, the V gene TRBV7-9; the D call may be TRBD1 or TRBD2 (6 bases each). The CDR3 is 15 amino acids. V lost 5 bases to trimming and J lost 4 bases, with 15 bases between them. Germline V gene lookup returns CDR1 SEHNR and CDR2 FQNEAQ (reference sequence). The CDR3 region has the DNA TGTGCCAGCAGCACCGGGGGCGGGCTATACAATGAGCAGTTCTTC. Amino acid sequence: CASSTGGGLYNEQFF. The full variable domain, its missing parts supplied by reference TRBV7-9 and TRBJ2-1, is DTGVSQNPRHKITKRGQNVTFRCDPISEHNRLYWYRQTLGQGPEFLTYFQNEAQLEKSRLLSDRFSAERPKGSFSTLEIQRTEQGDSAMYLCASSTGGGLYNEQFFGPGTRLTVL.

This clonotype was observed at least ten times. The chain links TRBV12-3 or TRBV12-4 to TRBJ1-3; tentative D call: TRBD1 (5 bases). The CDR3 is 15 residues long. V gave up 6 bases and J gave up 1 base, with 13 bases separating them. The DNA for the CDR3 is TGTGCCAGCAGGGGTGGACAATCTTCTGGAAACACCATATATTTT. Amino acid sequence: CASRGGQSSGNTIYF.

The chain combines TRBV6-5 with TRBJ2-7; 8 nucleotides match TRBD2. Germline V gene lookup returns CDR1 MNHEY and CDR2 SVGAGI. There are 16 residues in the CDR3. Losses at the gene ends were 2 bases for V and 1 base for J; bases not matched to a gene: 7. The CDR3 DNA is TGTGCCAGCAGTTACGCTCCTCGGGGGGGATCCTACGAGCAGTACTTC. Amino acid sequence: CASSYAPRGGSYEQYF.

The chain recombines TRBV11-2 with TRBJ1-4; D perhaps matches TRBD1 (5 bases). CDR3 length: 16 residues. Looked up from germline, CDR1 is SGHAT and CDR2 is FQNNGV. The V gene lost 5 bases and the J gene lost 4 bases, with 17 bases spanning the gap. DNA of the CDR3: TGTGCCAGCAGCCACTCAATGGGACGGTATAATGAAAAACTGTTTTTT. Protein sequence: CASSHSMGRYNEKLFF.

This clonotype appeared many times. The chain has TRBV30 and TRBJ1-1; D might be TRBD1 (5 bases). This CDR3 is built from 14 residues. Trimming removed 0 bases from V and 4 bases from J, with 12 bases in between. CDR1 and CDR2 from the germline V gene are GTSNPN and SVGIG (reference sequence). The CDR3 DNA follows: TGTGCCTGGAGTGTAAGTGGGGGTAGCACTGAAGCTTTCTTT. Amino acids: CAWSVSGGSTEAFF.

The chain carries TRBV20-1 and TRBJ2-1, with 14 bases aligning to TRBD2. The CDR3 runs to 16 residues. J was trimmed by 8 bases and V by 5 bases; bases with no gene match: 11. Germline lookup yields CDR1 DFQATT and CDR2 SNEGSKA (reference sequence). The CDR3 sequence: CSAPTGTSGSLDEQFF. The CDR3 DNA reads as TGCAGTGCTCCCACCGGGACTAGCGGGAGTTTGGATGAGCAGTTCTTC.

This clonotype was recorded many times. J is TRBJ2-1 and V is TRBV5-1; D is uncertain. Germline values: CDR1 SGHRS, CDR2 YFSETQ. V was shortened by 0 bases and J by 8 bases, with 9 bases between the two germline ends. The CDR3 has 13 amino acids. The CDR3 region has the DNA TGCGCCAGCAGCTTGGACGGCGGCCATGAGCAGTTCTTC. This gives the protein CASSLDGGHEQFF.

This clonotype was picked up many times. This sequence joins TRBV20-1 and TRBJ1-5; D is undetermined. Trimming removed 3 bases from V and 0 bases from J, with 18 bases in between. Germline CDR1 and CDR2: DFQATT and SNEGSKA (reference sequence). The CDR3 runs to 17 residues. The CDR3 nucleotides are TGCAGTGCTAGGGACTCCTCCTCCCGCTATAGCAATCAGCCCCAGCATTTT. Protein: CSARDSSSRYSNQPQHF.

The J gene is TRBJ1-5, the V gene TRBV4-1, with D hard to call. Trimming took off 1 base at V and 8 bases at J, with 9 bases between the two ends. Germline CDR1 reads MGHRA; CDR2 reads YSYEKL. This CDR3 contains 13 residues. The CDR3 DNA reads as TGCGCCAGCAGCCAAGGCAACCGGGAGCCCCAGCATTTT. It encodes CASSQGNREPQHF.

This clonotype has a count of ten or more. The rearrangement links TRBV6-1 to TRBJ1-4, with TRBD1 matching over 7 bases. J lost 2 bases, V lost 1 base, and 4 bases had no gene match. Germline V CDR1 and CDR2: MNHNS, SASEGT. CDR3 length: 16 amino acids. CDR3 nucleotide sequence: TGTGCCAGCAGTGAAGTCTCGACAGGGACTAATGAAAAACTGTTTTTT. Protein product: CASSEVSTGTNEKLFF.

CDR3 amino acids: CASSQKIWGDQPQHF. Written as DNA, the CDR3 is TGCGCCAGCAGCCAAAAAATATGGGGGGACCAGCCCCAGCATTTT. The genes are TRBV4-1 and TRBJ1-5; D possibly corresponds to TRBD1 (5 bases). The V gene's germline CDR1 is MGHRA and CDR2 YSYEKL. The CDR3 is 15 residues long. Between the trimmed V and J ends, which lost 2 bases and 7 bases, there was a span of 15 bases.

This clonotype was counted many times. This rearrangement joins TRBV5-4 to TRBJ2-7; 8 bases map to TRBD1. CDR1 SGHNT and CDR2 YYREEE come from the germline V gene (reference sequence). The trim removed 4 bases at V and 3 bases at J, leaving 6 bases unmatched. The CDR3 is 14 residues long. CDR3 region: CASSDNRGVYEQYF. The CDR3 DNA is TGTGCCAGCAGCGATAACAGGGGGGTCTACGAGCAGTACTTC.

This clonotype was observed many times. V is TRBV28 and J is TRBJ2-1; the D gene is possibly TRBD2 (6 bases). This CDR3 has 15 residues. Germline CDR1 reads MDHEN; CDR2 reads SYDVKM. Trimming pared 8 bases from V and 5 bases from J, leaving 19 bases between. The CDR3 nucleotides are TGTGCCAGCCTCAACTCGGGACTTCGAAACAATGAGCAGTTCTTC. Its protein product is CASLNSGLRNNEQFF.

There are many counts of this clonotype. The DNA of the CDR3 is TGTGCCAGCAGCATAGGGACAGGGAGTAGCACAGATACGCAGTATTTT. Its translation: CASSIGTGSSTDTQYF. The rearrangement links TRBV9 to TRBJ2-3, with TRBD1 matching over 9 bases. The CDR3 extends over 16 amino acids. V lost 4 bases to trimming and J lost 0 bases; unmatched junction nucleotides: 6. From germline, CDR1 is SGDLS and CDR2 YYNGEE.

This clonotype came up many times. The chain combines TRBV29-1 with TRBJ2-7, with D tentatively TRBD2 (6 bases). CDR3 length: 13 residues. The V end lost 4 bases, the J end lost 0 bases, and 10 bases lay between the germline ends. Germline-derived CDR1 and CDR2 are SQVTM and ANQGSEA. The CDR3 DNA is TGCAGCGTTGCGGGACTTAGCTCCTACGAGCAGTACTTC. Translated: CSVAGLSSYEQYF.